What follows is one TCR beta chain and its context. This sample is drawn from a study of long-term antiretroviral therapy in people with HIV. V was shortened by 2 bases and J by 0 bases, with 7 bases between the two germline ends. CDR3 length equals 14 residues. Germline lookup yields CDR1 SEHNR and CDR2 FQNEAQ (reference sequence). Investigators performed immunoSEQ version v3.0 at survey level. Using immunoSEQ multiplex PCR, the repertoire was profiled, and TCRdb retains in-frame clones only, with some absent. The top ten clones hold roughly 8% of a sample with tens of thousands of clones, 90% to 95% of them seen once.

The source of this sequence is a man younger than 40 with HIV. The sequenced sample was unsorted PBMCs, obtained about 6.6 years after starting antiretroviral therapy. V is TRBV7-9 and J is TRBJ1-2, with a tentative D call TRBD1 (5 bases). The CDR3 nucleotides are TGTGCCAGCAGCTTAAAGGGACCTAACTATGGCTACACCTTC. Protein sequence: CASSLKGPNYGYTF.